The 28 T cell receptor beta chains listed next were all sequenced from one sample in a study of blood T cell repertoires in COVID-19. This table comes from immunoSEQ multiplex PCR, and its TCRdb copy is limited to in-frame clones, with some not included. The sample carries 40,000 to 60,000 clones, approximately 90% recorded once. The specimen sequenced was peripheral blood. The receptors come from a man between 40 and 49 years old with active COVID-19.

The V call is TRBV28, the J call TRBJ2-7; TRBD1 matches 9 bases. The CDR3 sequence is 16 residues long. Germline lookup yields CDR1 MDHEN and CDR2 SYDVKM. Trimming at V came to 2 bases and at J to 6 bases, leaving 11 bases not matched to a gene. CDR3 DNA sequence: TGTGCCAGCAGTTTAGAGCAACAGGGGGCTAGCGGCGAGCAGTACTTC. Its protein is CASSLEQQGASGEQYF.

This chain connects TRBV5-1 to TRBJ2-3, with D maybe TRBD2 (6 bases). The V and J ends lost 1 base and 0 bases respectively, with 12 bases between them. From germline, CDR1 is SGHRS and CDR2 YFSETQ. There are 16 residues in the CDR3. Written as DNA, the CDR3 is TGCGCCAGCAGCTTGCGATCGGGAGCTAGCACAGATACGCAGTATTTT. Encoded protein: CASSLRSGASTDTQYF.

V and J are TRBV24-1 and TRBJ1-1; D gene ambiguous. The V gene lost 5 bases and the J gene lost 6 bases, with 9 bases spanning the gap. Per the germline V gene, CDR1 is KGHDR and CDR2 is SFDVKD. The CDR3 contains 12 residues. The CDR3 region is CATSGAGSEAFF. The CDR3 coding sequence is TGTGCCACCAGTGGGGCAGGCTCTGAAGCTTTCTTT.

This clone appeared a single time. V gene TRBV18 combines with J gene TRBJ2-3; D might be TRBD2 (6 bases). Germline values: CDR1 KGHSH, CDR2 LQKENI. This CDR3 has 13 amino acids. V lost 6 bases and J lost 2, with 9 bases in between. In DNA, the CDR3 is TGTGCCAGCTCCAGGACTACCACAGATACGCAGTATTTT. Its translation: CASSRTTTDTQYF. The full variable domain, rest sourced from reference TRBV18 and TRBJ2-3, is NAGVMQNPRHLVRRRGQEARLRCSPMKGHSHVYWYRQLPEEGLKFMVYLQKENIIDESGMPKERFSAEFPKEGPSILRIQQVVRGDSAAYFCASSRTTTDTQYFGPGTRLTVL.

This clone was recorded only once. This chain connects TRBV13 to TRBJ2-7, with 14 bases lining up with TRBD2. This CDR3 has 17 amino acids. V lost 5 bases to trimming and J lost 6 bases; unmatched junction nucleotides: 12. From germline, CDR1 is PRHDT and CDR2 FYEKMQ (reference sequence). Here the CDR3 reads CASSPGLAGETSSEQYF. The CDR3 region has the DNA TGTGCCAGCAGCCCGGGACTAGCGGGAGAGACCTCTAGCGAGCAGTACTTC. Filled out from reference TRBV13 and TRBJ2-7, the complete variable domain reads AAGVIQSPRHLIKEKRETATLKCYPIPRHDTVYWYQQGPGQDPQFLISFYEKMQSDKGSIPDRFSAQQFSDYHSELNMSSLELGDSALYFCASSPGLAGETSSEQYFGPGTRLTVT.

The V and J genes are TRBV2 and TRBJ2-3, with 7 bases aligning to TRBD1. Germline CDR1 is SNHLY and CDR2 is FYNNEI. The ends lost 9 bases at V and 3 bases at J; junction bases unmatched: 3. This CDR3 is 12 amino acids long. This CDR3 reads CASKQGTDTQYF. The CDR3 coding sequence is TGTGCCAGTAAACAGGGGACAGATACGCAGTATTTT.

The CDR3 reads CASSQAGTGSYEQYF. The CDR3 region has the DNA TGTGCCAGCAGCCAAGCAGGGACTGGATCCTACGAGCAGTACTTC. V gene TRBV3-1 (or the pseudogene TRBV3-2) combines with J gene TRBJ2-7; D possibly corresponds to TRBD2 (6 bases). CDR1 is LGHDT, CDR2 YNNKEL, per germline (reference sequence). This CDR3 has 15 amino acids. The V end lost 1 base, the J end lost 1 base, and 11 bases lay between the germline ends.

This chain links TRBV18 with TRBJ1-2; TRBD1 aligns across 7 bases. Trimming at V came to 4 bases and at J to 0 bases, leaving 8 bases not matched to a gene. CDR1 and CDR2 (germline): KGHSH, LQKENI. The CDR3 loop spans 16 amino acids. The CDR3 DNA reads TGTGCCAGCTCACGGGATACAGGGGAGTCTAACTATGGCTACACCTTC. Amino acids: CASSRDTGESNYGYTF.

The gene calls are TRBV27 and TRBJ2-3, with D possibly matching TRBD2 (5 bases). This CDR3 has 15 amino acids. Trimming stripped 7 bases from V and 7 bases from J, with 21 bases between. The germline gives CDR1 MNHEY, CDR2 SMNVEV (reference sequence). The CDR3 sequence is CASTREGGLAYTQYF. CDR3 in DNA: TGTGCCAGCACTCGTGAGGGTGGTTTGGCATATACGCAGTATTTT.

The chain has TRBV7-6 and TRBJ2-1; the match to TRBD2 covers 14 bases. Germline assignment: CDR1 SGHVS and CDR2 FNYEAQ. This CDR3 has 15 residues. V shed 7 bases, J shed 10 bases, and the junction held 9 bases outside the gene matches. The DNA of the CDR3 is TGTGCCAGCACCGGGACTAGCGGGAGTATCGAGGAGCAGTTCTTC. Its translation is CASTGTSGSIEEQFF. Full variable domain (missing parts from reference TRBV7-6 and TRBJ2-1): GAGVSQSPRYKVTKRGQDVALRCDPISGHVSLYWYRQALGQGPEFLTYFNYEAQQDKSGLPNDRFSAERPEGSISTLTIQRTEQRDSAMYRCASTGTSGSIEEQFFGPGTRLTVL.

The rearrangement uses TRBV28 and TRBJ2-4; 12 bases are shared with TRBD1. The CDR3 totals 15 residues. J was trimmed by 7 bases and V by 5 bases; bases with no gene match: 6. The germline gives CDR1 MDHEN, CDR2 SYDVKM. The CDR3 region is CASSPPGQGANIQYF. Here the CDR3 DNA reads TGTGCCAGCAGTCCGCCGGGACAGGGGGCGAACATTCAGTACTTC.

The V call is TRBV15, the J call TRBJ2-5; TRBD1 matches 10 bases. Germline V gene lookup returns CDR1 LNHNV and CDR2 YYDKDF (reference sequence). The CDR3 runs 15 residues. V was clipped by 1 base and J by 5 bases; unmatched bases: 4. The CDR3 is CATSRGQGAWETQYF. The CDR3 region has the DNA TGTGCCACCAGCAGAGGACAGGGGGCCTGGGAGACCCAGTACTTC.

J is TRBJ2-1 and V is TRBV3-1 (or the pseudogene TRBV3-2); D gene ambiguous. There are 12 residues in the CDR3. V shed 1 base and J shed 7 bases, with 5 bases lying between them. Germline CDR1 reads LGHDT; CDR2 reads YNNKEL (reference sequence). The CDR3 nucleotides are TGTGCCAGCAGCCAAGGCGGTAATGAGCAGTTCTTC. It translates to CASSQGGNEQFF.

The chain couples TRBV6-1 to TRBJ2-1, with D maybe TRBD2 (5 bases). Per germline, CDR1 MNHNS and CDR2 SASEGT. CDR3 length: 15 residues. Trimming took off 1 base at V and 5 bases at J, with 12 bases between the two ends. The CDR3 DNA follows: TGTGCCAGCAGTGAAGGTGTCCTGGGAGACAATGAGCAGTTCTTC. Amino acid sequence: CASSEGVLGDNEQFF.

The chain links TRBV3-1 (or the pseudogene TRBV3-2) to TRBJ2-5, with TRBD2 identical over 10 bases. There are 18 residues in the CDR3. The V segment lost 0 bases and the J segment 4 bases; nucleotides outside the gene matches: 11. Germline CDR1 and CDR2: LGHDT and YNNKEL (reference sequence). The CDR3 sequence: CASSQDHLAGEWGETQYF. The CDR3 DNA reads as TGTGCCAGCAGCCAAGATCATCTAGCGGGAGAATGGGGAGAGACCCAGTACTTC.

The gene calls are TRBV5-1 and TRBJ1-2, with TRBD1 identical over 8 bases. J gave up 4 bases and V 4 bases, and 9 bases lay outside the gene matches. The length of the CDR3 is 15 residues. CDR1 and CDR2 from the germline V gene are SGHRS and YFSETQ. CDR3 nucleotides: TGCGCCAGCAGCGTCCAGGGGGCAGATAGCTATGGCTACACCTTC. Encoded protein: CASSVQGADSYGYTF.

The chain combines TRBV9 with TRBJ1-2; D possibly corresponds to TRBD1 (5 bases). The CDR3 is 14 residues long. CDR1 and CDR2 from the germline V gene are SGDLS and YYNGEE. V lost 4 bases and J 4 bases, leaving 14 bases between the germline ends. Here the CDR3 reads CASSPLGDVYGYTF. As DNA, the CDR3 is TGTGCCAGCAGCCCCCTAGGGGATGTCTATGGCTACACCTTC. The full variable domain, with the rest looked up from reference TRBV9 and TRBJ1-2, is DSGVTQTPKHLITATGQRVTLRCSPRSGDLSVYWYQQSLDQGLQFLIQYYNGEERAKGNILERFSAQQFPDLHSELNLSSLELGDSALYFCASSPLGDVYGYTFGSGTRLTVV.

The chain recombines TRBV19 with TRBJ2-5; TRBD2 might be the D (5 bases). Germline values: CDR1 LNHDA, CDR2 SQIVND (reference sequence). V lost 3 bases and J lost 1, with 9 bases in between. The CDR3 loop spans 14 amino acids. CDR3: CASSISGSQETQYF. The CDR3 nucleotides are TGTGCCAGTAGTATCAGCGGCTCCCAAGAGACCCAGTACTTC.

The sample holds a few counts of this clone. The chain joins TRBV6-2 or TRBV6-3 to TRBJ1-5; 7 bases are shared with TRBD1. This CDR3 has 14 amino acids. V was pared by 4 bases and J by 2 bases, with 2 bases of the junction left unmatched. Germline CDR1 and CDR2: MNHEY and SVGEGT. The CDR3 spells CASSWDSGNQPQHF. The CDR3 DNA reads TGTGCCAGCAGTTGGGACAGCGGCAATCAGCCCCAGCATTTT.

The chain recombines TRBV30 with TRBJ2-1; D remains unclear. The CDR3 length is 13 residues. Germline loops: CDR1 GTSNPN, CDR2 SVGIG (reference sequence). V was clipped by 4 bases and J by 0 bases, with 7 bases between them. The CDR3 reads CAWMLSSYNEQFF. Here the CDR3 DNA reads TGTGCCTGGATGCTGAGCTCCTACAATGAGCAGTTCTTC. The variable domain in full, with the rest retrieved from reference TRBV30 and TRBJ2-1, is SQTIHQWPATLVQPVGSPLSLECTVEGTSNPNLYWYRQAAGRGLQLLFYSVGIGQISSEVPQNLSASRPQDRQFILSSKKLLLSDSGFYLCAWMLSSYNEQFFGPGTRLTVL.

The chain employs TRBV3-1 (or the pseudogene TRBV3-2) and TRBJ2-3, with D uncertain. Trimming took off 1 base at V and 4 bases at J, with 6 bases between the two ends. Looked up from germline, CDR1 is LGHDT and CDR2 is YNNKEL (reference sequence). The CDR3 spans 13 residues. The CDR3 region has the DNA TGTGCCAGCAGCCAAGGGCTTCCAGATACGCAGTATTTT. It specifies CASSQGLPDTQYF.

The chain employs TRBV5-1 and TRBJ1-1; tentative D call: TRBD1 (5 bases). The CDR3 totals 15 residues. Germline assignment: CDR1 SGHRS and CDR2 YFSETQ. Deletions cut 0 bases from V and 0 bases from J, with 9 bases between. CDR3 bases: TGCGCCAGCAGCTTGGGTCCGGGGGTGAACACTGAAGCTTTCTTT. Residues: CASSLGPGVNTEAFF.

This clone appeared a single time. The chain employs TRBV11-2 and TRBJ1-1; a possible D gene is TRBD1 (6 bases). Germline lookup yields CDR1 SGHAT and CDR2 FQNNGV. The V end was cut by 6 bases, the J end by 0 bases, with 14 bases between. This CDR3 is 15 amino acids long. The CDR3 nucleotides read TGTGCCAGCAGTCCCACAGGGAACATGAACACTGAAGCTTTCTTT. Translation gives CASSPTGNMNTEAFF.

The rearrangement uses TRBV7-2 and TRBJ2-7, with 10 bases that match TRBD2. Unmatched junction bases numbered 9, after V lost 5 bases and J lost 5 bases. The V gene's germline CDR1 is SGHTA and CDR2 FQGNSA. The CDR3 is 15 amino acids. The chain's CDR3 is CASSPSGRVIDEQYF. The CDR3 region has the DNA TGTGCCAGCAGCCCAAGCGGGAGGGTCATCGACGAGCAGTACTTC. The whole variable domain, remainder taken from reference TRBV7-2 and TRBJ2-7, is GAGVSQSPSNKVTEKGKDVELRCDPISGHTALYWYRQSLGQGLEFLIYFQGNSAPDKSGLPSDRFSAERTGGSVSTLTIQRTQQEDSAVYLCASSPSGRVIDEQYFGPGTRLTVT.

The chain joins TRBV9 to TRBJ2-3; 8 bases fit TRBD2. V shed 0 bases and J 5 bases; nucleotides not matched to a gene: 11. In germline, CDR1 is SGDLS, CDR2 YYNGEE. The CDR3 loop spans 17 amino acids. CDR3 region: CASSVAREGPLGDTQYF. DNA of the CDR3: TGTGCCAGCAGCGTAGCACGGGAGGGCCCCCTAGGAGATACGCAGTATTTT.

The chain recombines TRBV11-2 with TRBJ2-1; TRBD2 matches 7 bases. There are 12 residues in the CDR3. Germline CDR1 reads SGHAT; CDR2 reads FQNNGV. The V gene end was trimmed by 5 bases and the J gene end by 10 bases; junction bases not matched to a gene: 5. The CDR3 coding sequence is TGTGCCAGCAGCCCGGGGGGATACGAGCAGTTCTTC. Encoded protein: CASSPGGYEQFF. The entire variable domain, with the rest obtained from reference TRBV11-2 and TRBJ2-1, is as follows: EAGVAQSPRYKIIEKRQSVAFWCNPISGHATLYWYQQILGQGPKLLIQFQNNGVVDDSQLPKDRFSAERLKGVDSTLKIQPAKLEDSAVYLCASSPGGYEQFFGPGTRLTVL.

J is TRBJ2-3 and V is TRBV11-3, with 7 bases lining up with TRBD2. The J segment lost 6 bases and the V segment lost 5 bases, leaving 5 bases of the junction unmatched. The CDR3 loop spans 13 amino acids. Germline V CDR1 and CDR2: SGHNT, YENEEA. Here the CDR3 reads CASSLAGRDTQYF. Written as DNA, the CDR3 is TGTGCCAGCAGCCTGGCCGGGAGGGATACGCAGTATTTT.

This clone was detected only once. The V call is TRBV29-1, the J call TRBJ2-7; 14 bases align to TRBD2. CDR3 length equals 13 residues. V lost 5 bases to trimming and J lost 5 bases; unmatched junction nucleotides: 2. Germline V gene sequence: CDR1 SQVTM, CDR2 ANQGSEA. The CDR3 region is CSVWGLAGDEQYF. CDR3 in DNA: TGCAGCGTTTGGGGACTAGCGGGAGACGAGCAGTACTTC.